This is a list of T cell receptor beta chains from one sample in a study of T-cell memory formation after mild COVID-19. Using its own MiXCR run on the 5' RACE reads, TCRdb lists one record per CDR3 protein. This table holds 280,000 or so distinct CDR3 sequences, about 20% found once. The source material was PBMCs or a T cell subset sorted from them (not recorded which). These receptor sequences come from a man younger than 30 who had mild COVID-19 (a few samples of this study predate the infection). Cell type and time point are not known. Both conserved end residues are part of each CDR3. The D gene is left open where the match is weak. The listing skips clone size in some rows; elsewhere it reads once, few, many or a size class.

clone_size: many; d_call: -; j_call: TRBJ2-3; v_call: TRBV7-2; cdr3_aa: CASSLGFTDTQYF; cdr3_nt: TGTGCCAGCAGCTTGGGCTTCACAGATACGCAGTATTTT
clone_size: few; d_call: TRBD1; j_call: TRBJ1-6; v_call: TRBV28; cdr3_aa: CASIAGQGSSPLHF; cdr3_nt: TGTGCCAGCATTGCGGGACAGGGCAGCTCACCCCTCCACTTT
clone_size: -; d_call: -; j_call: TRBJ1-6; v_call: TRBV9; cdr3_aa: CASSVVGQGGSPLHF; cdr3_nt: TGTGCCAGCAGCGTAGTCGGGCAGGGCGGTTCACCCCTCCACTTT
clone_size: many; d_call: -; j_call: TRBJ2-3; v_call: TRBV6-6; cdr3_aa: CASSYRDTQYF; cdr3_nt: TGTGCCAGCAGTTACAGGGATACGCAGTATTTT
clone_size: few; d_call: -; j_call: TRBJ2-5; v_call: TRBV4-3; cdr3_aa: CASSQDYPGETQYF; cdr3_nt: TGCGCCAGCAGCCAAGATTACCCGGGAGAGACCCAGTACTTC
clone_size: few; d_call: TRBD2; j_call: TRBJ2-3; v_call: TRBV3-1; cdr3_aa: CASSQGLAGISTDTQYF; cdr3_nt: TGTGCCAGCAGCCAAGGACTAGCGGGGATAAGCACAGATACGCAGTATTTT
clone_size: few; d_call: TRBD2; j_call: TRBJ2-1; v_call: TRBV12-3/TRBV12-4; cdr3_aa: CASSLLAAHNEQFF; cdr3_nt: TGTGCCAGCAGTTTACTAGCGGCACACAATGAGCAGTTCTTC
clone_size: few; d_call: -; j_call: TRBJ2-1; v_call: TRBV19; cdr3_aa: CASSPTGRPEQFF; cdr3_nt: TGTGCCAGTAGTCCTACAGGTCGACCTGAGCAGTTCTTC
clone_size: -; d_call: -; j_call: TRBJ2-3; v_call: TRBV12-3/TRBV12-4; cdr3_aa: CASLDRGDTDTQYF; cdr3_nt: TGTGCCAGCCTGGACAGAGGGGACACAGATACGCAGTATTTT
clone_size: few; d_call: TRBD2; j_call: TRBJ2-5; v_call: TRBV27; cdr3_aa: CASRGAGGPKAQYF; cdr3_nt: TGTGCCAGCCGGGGAGCGGGGGGCCCCAAGGCCCAGTACTTC
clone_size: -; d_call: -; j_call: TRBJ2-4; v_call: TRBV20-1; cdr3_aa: CSARAMGNIQYF; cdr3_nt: TGCAGTGCTCGGGCAATGGGTAACATTCAGTACTTC
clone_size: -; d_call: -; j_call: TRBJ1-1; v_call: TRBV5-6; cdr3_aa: CASIVNPGANTEAFF; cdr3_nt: TGTGCCAGCATCGTAAATCCCGGGGCGAACACTGAAGCTTTCTTT
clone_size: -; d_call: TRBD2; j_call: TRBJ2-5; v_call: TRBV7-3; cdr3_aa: CASSASGGTQETQYF; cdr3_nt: TGTGCCAGCAGCGCAAGCGGGGGGACTCAAGAGACCCAGTACTTC
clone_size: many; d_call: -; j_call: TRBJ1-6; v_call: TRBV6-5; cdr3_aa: CASSFLNSPLHF; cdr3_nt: TGTGCCAGCAGCTTTCTTAATTCACCCCTCCACTTT
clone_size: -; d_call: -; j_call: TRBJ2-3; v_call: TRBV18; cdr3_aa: CASSPPSRGGTDTQYF; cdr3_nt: TGTGCCAGCTCACCACCCAGCAGGGGCGGCACAGATACGCAGTATTTT
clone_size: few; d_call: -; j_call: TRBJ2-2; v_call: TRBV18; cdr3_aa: CASCTRETGELFF; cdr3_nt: TGTGCCAGCTGTACCAGGGAAACCGGGGAGCTGTTTTTT
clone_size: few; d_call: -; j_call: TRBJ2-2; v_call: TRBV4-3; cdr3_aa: CASSRSGSNTGELFF; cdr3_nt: TGCGCCAGCAGCCGGAGCGGTTCGAACACCGGGGAGCTGTTTTTT
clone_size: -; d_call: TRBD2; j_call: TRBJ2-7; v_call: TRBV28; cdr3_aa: CASSTPSGRVYEQYF; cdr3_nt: TGTGCCAGCAGTACTCCGAGCGGGAGAGTCTACGAGCAGTACTTC
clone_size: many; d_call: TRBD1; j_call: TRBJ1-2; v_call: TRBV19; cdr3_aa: CASRPGPGQGTGGYTF; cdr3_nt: TGTGCCAGTAGGCCCGGCCCGGGACAGGGTACGGGTGGCTACACCTTC
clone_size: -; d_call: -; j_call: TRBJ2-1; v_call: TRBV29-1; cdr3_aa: CSVDKTYNEQFF; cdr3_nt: TGCAGCGTGGACAAGACCTACAATGAGCAGTTCTTC
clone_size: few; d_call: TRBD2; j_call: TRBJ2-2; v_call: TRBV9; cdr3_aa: CASSVRTSGGSSGELFF; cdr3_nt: TGTGCCAGCAGCGTCCGGACTAGCGGGGGGTCGAGCGGGGAGCTGTTTTTT
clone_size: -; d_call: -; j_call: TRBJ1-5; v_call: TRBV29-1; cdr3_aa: CSVEDGGVGQPQHF; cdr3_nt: TGCAGCGTTGAAGATGGGGGGGTCGGGCAGCCCCAGCATTTT
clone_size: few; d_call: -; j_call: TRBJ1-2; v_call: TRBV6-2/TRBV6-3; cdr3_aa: CASSPTGGNGYTF; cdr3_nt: TGTGCCAGCAGTCCGACGGGGGGTAATGGCTACACCTTC
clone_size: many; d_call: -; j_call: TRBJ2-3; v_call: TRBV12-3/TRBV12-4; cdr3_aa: CASSFPAETPGRSTDTQYF; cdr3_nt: TGTGCCAGCAGTTTTCCTGCGGAGACTCCTGGACGGAGCACAGATACGCAGTATTTT
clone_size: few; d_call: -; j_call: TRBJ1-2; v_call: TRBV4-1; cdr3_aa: CASSQGPGPYGYTF; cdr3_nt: TGCGCCAGCAGCCAAGGTCCCGGCCCCTACGGCTACACCTTC
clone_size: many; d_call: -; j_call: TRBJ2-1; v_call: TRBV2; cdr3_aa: CASSEIGPAGAEQFF; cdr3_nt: TGTGCCAGCAGTGAAATTGGGCCAGCAGGGGCTGAGCAGTTCTTC
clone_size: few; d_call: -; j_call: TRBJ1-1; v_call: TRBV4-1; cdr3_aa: CASSVYGSTTEAFF; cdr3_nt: TGCGCCAGCAGCGTATATGGTAGTACCACTGAAGCTTTCTTT
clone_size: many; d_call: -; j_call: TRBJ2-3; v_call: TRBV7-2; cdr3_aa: CASSPRGSTDTQYF; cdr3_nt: TGTGCCAGCAGCCCTCGAGGCAGCACAGATACGCAGTATTTT
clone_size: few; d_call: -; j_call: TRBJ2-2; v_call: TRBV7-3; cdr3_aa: CASSKRPATGELFF; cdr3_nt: TGTGCCAGCAGCAAACGCCCGGCCACCGGGGAGCTGTTTTTT
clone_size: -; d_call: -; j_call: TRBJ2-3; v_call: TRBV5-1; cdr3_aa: CASGAGGGTDTQYF; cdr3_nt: TGCGCCAGCGGGGCTGGCGGGGGCACAGATACGCAGTATTTT
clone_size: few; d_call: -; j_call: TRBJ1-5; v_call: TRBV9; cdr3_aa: CASSSQGLANQPQHF; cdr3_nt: TGTGCCAGCAGCTCGCAGGGGTTAGCCAATCAGCCCCAGCATTTT
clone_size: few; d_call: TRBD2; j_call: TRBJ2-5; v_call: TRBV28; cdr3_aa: CASSPRTSGLGETQYF; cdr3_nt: TGTGCCAGCAGTCCAAGGACTAGCGGCTTGGGGGAGACCCAGTACTTC
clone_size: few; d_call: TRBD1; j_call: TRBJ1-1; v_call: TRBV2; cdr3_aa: CASSFRQGPNTEAFF; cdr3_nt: TGTGCCAGCAGTTTCCGACAGGGCCCGAACACTGAAGCTTTCTTT
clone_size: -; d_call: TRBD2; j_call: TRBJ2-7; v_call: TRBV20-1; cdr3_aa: CSARVWGGGSYEQYF; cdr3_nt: TGCAGTGCTAGAGTCTGGGGTGGCGGGAGTTACGAGCAGTACTTC
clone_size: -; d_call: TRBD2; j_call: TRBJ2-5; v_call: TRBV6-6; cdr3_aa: CASSDPGGETQYF; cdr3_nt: TGTGCCAGCAGTGATCCGGGAGGAGAGACCCAGTACTTC
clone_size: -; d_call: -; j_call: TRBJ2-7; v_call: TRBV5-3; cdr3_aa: CASSPERGSYEEYF; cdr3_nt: TGTGCCAGCAGCCCAGAGAGGGGATCCTACGAGGAGTACTTC
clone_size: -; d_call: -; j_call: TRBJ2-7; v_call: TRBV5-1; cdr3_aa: CASSQSRAYEQYF; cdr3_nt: TGCGCCAGCAGCCAATCCCGGGCCTACGAGCAGTACTTC
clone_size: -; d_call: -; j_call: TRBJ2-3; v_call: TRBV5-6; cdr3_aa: CASSSLQGGRTDTQYF; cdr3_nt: TGTGCCAGCAGCTCCCTACAGGGGGGGAGGACAGATACGCAGTATTTT
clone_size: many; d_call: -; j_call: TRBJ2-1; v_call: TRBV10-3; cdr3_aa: CAITQVINEQFF; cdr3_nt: TGTGCCATCACACAGGTGATCAATGAGCAGTTCTTC
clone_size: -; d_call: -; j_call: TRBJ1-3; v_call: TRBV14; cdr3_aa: CASSQEAALPGNTIYF; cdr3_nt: TGTGCCAGCAGCCAAGAGGCGGCCTTGCCTGGAAACACCATATATTTT
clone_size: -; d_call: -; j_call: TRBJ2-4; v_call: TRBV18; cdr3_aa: CASSQGEENIQYF; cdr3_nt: TGTGCCAGCTCACAGGGTGAGGAAAACATTCAGTACTTC
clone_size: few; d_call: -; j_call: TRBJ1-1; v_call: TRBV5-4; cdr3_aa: CASRENRDSSAFF; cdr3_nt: TGTGCCAGCAGAGAGAACCGGGACTCGAGTGCTTTCTTT
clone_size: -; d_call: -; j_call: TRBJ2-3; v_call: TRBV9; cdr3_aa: CASSATDDGGDTQYF; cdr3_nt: TGTGCCAGCAGCGCGACAGACGACGGAGGGGATACGCAGTATTTT